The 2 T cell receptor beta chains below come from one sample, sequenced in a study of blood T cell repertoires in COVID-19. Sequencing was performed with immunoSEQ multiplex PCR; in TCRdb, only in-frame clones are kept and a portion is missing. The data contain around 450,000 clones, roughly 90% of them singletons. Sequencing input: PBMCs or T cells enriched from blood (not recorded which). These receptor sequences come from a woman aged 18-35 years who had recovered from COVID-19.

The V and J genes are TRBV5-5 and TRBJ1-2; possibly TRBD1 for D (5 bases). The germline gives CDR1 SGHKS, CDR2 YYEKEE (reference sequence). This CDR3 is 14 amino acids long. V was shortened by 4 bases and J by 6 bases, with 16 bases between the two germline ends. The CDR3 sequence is CASSRQDIIDGYTF. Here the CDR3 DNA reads TGTGCCAGCAGCCGCCAGGACATCATCGATGGCTACACCTTC.

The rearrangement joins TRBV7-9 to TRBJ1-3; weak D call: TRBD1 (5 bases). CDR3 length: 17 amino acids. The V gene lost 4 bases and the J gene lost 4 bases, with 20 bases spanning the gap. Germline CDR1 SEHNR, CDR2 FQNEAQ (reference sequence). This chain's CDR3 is CASSWGLGGFSGNTIYF. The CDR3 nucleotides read TGTGCCAGCAGCTGGGGACTTGGCGGATTTTCCGGAAACACCATATATTTT.